This section outlines one T cell receptor (beta chain) sequence together with its context. This clone showed up many times. What this receptor recognizes is not known. No base qualities exist here, and no much larger clone lies one base off it. This entry comes from a study of blood T cell repertoires in COVID-19 (dated by TCRdb to about 2020). The study in broad terms: Collaborator samples came from the United States, Italy and Spain and covered acute and convalescent phases of COVID-19. Where available, HLA class I and class II types were obtained from metadata supplied by the sample provider rather than from assay-based typing. A freely available public database, intended as a resource for researchers studying the immune response to SARS-CoV-2, is where the repertoires were released. Deeply sampled blood TCRbeta repertoires from subjects exposed to, actively infected with, or recovered from COVID-19 were included in the dataset. The material from the prospective study consisted of cDNA or gDNA derived from T cells, B-cell-depleted T cells, or PBMCs. Nearly every sample came with metadata listing a de-identified subject ID, COVID-19 status, age in years and sex. The samples were drawn from two sources: the first 160 participants of the ongoing ImmuneRACE study, and over 950 subjects contributed by 6 global collaborators. The paper as a whole reports these results and caveats: How much clinical and demographic metadata was included differed by source and by participant, and the metadata was provided uncurated.

TCRbeta CDR3 regions were amplified from genomic DNA by means of the immunoSEQ Assay, a bias-controlled multiplex PCR. The source study handled its data this way. Within the assay, amplification of reference gene primers was used to estimate how many nucleated cells each sample contained. To quantify the absolute abundance of each unique TCRbeta CDR3 rearrangement, sequence reads were collapsed and filtered. For each sample, productive Simpson clonality was calculated as the square root of Simpson's diversity index across productive rearrangements. As stored in TCRdb, this immuneACCESS dataset retains in-frame rearrangements with V and J assigned. A fraction of the clones does not appear; measured against another copy, unresolved V genes explain less than half of the discrepancy, and the remainder lacks a known reason. The D gene and trimming were derived from the DNA, and the V and J assignments and clone size from that table. The sample table records about 77,000 clones; more than 60% of these occur just once. Of the sample, around 20% falls within the top ten clones.

Collaborating institutions collected whole blood in K2EDTA tubes following their own protocols. For TCRbeta analysis, collaborators shipped samples in one of three forms: frozen whole blood, isolated PBMCs, or DNA extracted from either of those sample types. The germline V gene specifies SGHRS as CDR1 and YFSETQ as CDR2. The CDR3, from cysteine to phenylalanine, totals 14 residues. The DNA shown is the 42-base CDR3, in frame from base 1. The junction shows trimming of 1 base on V and 2 bases on J, and the gene matches do not reach 0 bases of it. Sequenced: peripheral blood. The chain couples TRBV5-1 to TRBJ1-5, with TRBD1 identical over 7 junction bases. This clonotype was obtained from a man between 60 and 75 years old with acute or convalescent COVID-19. The nucleotide sequence reads as follows: TGCGCCAGCAGCTTGACAGGGGGCAATCAGCCCCAGCATTTT. Its product reads: CASSLTGGNQPQHF. With the rest looked up from the reference TRBV5-1 and TRBJ1-5 genes rather than sequenced, the full variable domain is KAGVTQTPRYLIKTRGQQVTLSCSPISGHRSVSWYQQTPGQGLQFLFEYFSETQRNKGNFPGRFSGRQFSNSRSEMNVSTLELGDSALYLCASSLTGGNQPQHFGDGTRLSIL.